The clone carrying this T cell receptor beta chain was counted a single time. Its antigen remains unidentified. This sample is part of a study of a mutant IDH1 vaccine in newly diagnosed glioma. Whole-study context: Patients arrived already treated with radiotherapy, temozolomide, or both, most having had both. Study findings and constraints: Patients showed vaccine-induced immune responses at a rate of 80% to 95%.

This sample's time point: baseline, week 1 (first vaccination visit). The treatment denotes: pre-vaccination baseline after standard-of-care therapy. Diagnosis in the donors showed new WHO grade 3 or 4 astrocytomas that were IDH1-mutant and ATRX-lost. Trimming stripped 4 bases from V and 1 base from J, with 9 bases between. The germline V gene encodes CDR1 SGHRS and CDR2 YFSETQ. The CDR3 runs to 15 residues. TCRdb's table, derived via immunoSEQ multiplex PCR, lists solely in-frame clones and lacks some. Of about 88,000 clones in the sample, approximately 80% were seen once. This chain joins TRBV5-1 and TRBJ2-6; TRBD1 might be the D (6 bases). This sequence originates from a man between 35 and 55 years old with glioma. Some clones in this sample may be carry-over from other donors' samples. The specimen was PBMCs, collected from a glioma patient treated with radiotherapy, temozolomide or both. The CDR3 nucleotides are TGCGCCAGCAGCGACAGGCAATCTGGGGCCAACGTCCTGACTTTC. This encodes CASSDRQSGANVLTF.